This T cell receptor beta chain is drawn from a study of T cells in Graves' hyperthyroidism and ophthalmopathy. Stable hyperthyroidism: no ophthalmopathy progression over 18 months of follow-up. The PBMCs were sourced from fresh peripheral blood (about 9.6 ml). Template material for amplifying TCR beta CDR3 regions consisted of RNA transcripts. Initially, a first-round RT-PCR of the TCR CDR3 employed the HTBI primer set. MiXCR, run by TCRdb on the multiplex PCR reads, gives a single entry per CDR3 protein. This sample has some 690,000 distinct CDR3 sequences, with 17% found just once. Whole-study results and caveats: Ophthalmopathy cases were set apart from stable hyperthyroidism by a 13 V-J model.

Comment on this clonotype: Antigen: not known.

The TCR originated in a man between 50 and 59 years old with Graves' hyperthyroidism. The sequencing sample was made of blood.

The CDR3 bases are TGTGCCAGTAGTTTCCAGGCTTCGAATGGCTACACCTTC. This codes for CASSFQASNGYTF. The chain links TRBV19 to TRBJ1-2; no clear D gene. Germline loops: CDR1 LNHDA, CDR2 SQIVND (reference sequence). This CDR3 contains 13 residues. The V end lost 5 bases, the J end lost 6 bases, and 13 bases lay between the germline ends. Variable domain in full (rest from reference TRBV19 and TRBJ1-2): DGGITQSPKYLFRKEGQNVTLSCEQNLNHDAMYWYRQDPGQGLRLIYYSQIVNDFQKGDIAEGYSVSREKKESFPLTVTSAQKNPTAFYLCASSFQASNGYTFGSGTRLTVV.